The T cell receptor beta chain described here comes from a study of T cell changes during pregnancy in multiple sclerosis. TCRdb keeps only in-frame clones here, not all; method: immunoSEQ multiplex PCR. The sample yields roughly 99,000 clones, 85% to 95% seen once. Sequenced here: peripheral blood, sampled in the third trimester of pregnancy. The clonotype originates from a female donor in good health, enrolled as a control in a pregnancy study.

The CDR3 region has the DNA TGTGCCAGCAGCGTAGGTTTTGGGCAGTTGGAGACCCAGTACTTC. This translates into CASSVGFGQLETQYF. The rearrangement joins TRBV9 to TRBJ2-5, with D hard to call. This CDR3 has 15 amino acids. V lost 0 bases and J 5 bases, leaving 14 bases between the germline ends. Per the germline V gene, CDR1 is SGDLS and CDR2 is YYNGEE.